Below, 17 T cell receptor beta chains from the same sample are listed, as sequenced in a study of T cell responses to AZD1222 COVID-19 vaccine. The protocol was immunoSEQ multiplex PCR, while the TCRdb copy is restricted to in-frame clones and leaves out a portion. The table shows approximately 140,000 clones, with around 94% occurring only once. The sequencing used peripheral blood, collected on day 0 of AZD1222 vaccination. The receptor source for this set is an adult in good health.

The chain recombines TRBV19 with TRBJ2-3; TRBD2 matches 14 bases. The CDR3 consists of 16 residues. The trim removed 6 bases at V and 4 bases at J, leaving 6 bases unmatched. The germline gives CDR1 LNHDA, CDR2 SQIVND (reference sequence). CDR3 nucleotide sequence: TGTGCCAGTAGACCGGGGACTAGCGGGGGAGCAGATACGCAGTATTTT. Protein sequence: CASRPGTSGGADTQYF.

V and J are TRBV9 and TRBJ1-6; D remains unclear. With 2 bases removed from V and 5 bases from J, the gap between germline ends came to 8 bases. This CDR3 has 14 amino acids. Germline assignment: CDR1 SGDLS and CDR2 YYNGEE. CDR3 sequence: CASSVQTNNSPLHF. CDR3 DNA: TGTGCCAGCAGCGTCCAGACCAATAATTCACCCCTCCACTTT.

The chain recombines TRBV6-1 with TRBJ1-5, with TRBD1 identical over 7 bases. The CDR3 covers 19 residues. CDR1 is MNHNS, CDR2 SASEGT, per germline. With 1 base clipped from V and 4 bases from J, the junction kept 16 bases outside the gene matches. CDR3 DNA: TGTGCCAGCAGTGAAGTCGAAACTTTCAGGGGGAGGCCAAATCAGCCCCAGCATTTT. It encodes CASSEVETFRGRPNQPQHF.

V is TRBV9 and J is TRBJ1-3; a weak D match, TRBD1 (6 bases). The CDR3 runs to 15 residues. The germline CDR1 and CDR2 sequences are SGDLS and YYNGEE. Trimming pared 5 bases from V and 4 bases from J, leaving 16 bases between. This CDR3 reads CASSNRVWGGNTIYF. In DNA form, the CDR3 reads TGTGCCAGCAGTAACAGGGTGTGGGGAGGAAACACCATATATTTT.

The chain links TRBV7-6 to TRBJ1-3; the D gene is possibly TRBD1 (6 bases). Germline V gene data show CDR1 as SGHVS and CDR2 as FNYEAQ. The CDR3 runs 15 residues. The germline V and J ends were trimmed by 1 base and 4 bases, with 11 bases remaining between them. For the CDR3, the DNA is TGTGCCAGCAGCTTAGACCCAGGGGCCGGAAACACCATATATTTT. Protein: CASSLDPGAGNTIYF.

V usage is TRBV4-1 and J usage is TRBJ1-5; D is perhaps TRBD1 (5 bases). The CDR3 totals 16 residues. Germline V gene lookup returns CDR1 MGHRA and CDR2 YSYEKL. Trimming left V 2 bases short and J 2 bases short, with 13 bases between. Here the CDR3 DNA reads TGCGCCAGCAGCCAAATAATTGGGGCAGGCAATCAGCCCCAGCATTTT. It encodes CASSQIIGAGNQPQHF.

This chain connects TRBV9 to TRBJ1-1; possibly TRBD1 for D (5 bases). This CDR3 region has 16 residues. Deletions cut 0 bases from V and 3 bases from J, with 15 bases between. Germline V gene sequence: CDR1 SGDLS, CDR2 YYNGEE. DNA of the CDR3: TGTGCCAGCAGCGTAGGGGGAATTAGAGGGGACACTGAAGCTTTCTTT. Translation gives CASSVGGIRGDTEAFF.

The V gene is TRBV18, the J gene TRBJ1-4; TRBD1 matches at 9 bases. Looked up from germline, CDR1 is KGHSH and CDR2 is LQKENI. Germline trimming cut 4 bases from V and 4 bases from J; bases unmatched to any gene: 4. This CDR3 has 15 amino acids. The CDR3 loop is CASSLSTGGNEKLFF. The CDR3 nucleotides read TGTGCCAGCTCACTCTCGACAGGGGGTAATGAAAAACTGTTTTTT.

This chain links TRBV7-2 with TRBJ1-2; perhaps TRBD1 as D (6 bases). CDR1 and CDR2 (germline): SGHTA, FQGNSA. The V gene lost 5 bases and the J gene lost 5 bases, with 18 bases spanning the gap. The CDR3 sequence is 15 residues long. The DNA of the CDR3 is TGTGCCAGCAGCCCCGGATCGGGGGGCCGATATGGCTACACCTTC. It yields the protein CASSPGSGGRYGYTF.

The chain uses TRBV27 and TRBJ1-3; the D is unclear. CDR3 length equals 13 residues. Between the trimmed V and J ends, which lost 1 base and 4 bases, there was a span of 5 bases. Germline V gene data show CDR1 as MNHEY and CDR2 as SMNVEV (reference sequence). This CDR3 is CASSLWKGNTIYF. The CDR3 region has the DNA TGTGCCAGCAGTTTATGGAAGGGAAACACCATATATTTT.

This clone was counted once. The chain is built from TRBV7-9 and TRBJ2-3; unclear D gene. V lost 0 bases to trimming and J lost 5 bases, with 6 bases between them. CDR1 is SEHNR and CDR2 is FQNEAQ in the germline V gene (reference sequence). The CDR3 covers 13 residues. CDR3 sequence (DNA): TGTGCCAGCAGCTTAGCGCTGATAGATACGCAGTATTTT. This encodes CASSLALIDTQYF.

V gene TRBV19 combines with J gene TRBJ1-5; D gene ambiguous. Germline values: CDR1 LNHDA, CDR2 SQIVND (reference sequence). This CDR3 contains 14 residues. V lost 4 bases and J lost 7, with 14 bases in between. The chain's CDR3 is CASSTAGLGQPQHF. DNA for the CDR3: TGTGCCAGTAGTACGGCTGGTCTTGGGCAGCCCCAGCATTTT.

This CDR3 reads CASSLVTDPNTEAFF. Here the CDR3 DNA reads TGCGCCAGCAGCTTGGTGACGGATCCCAACACTGAAGCTTTCTTT. The V gene is TRBV5-1, the J gene TRBJ1-1; D gene uncertain. The CDR3 contains 15 residues. Germline V CDR1 and CDR2: SGHRS, YFSETQ. V shed 0 bases and J shed 2 bases, with 11 bases lying between them.

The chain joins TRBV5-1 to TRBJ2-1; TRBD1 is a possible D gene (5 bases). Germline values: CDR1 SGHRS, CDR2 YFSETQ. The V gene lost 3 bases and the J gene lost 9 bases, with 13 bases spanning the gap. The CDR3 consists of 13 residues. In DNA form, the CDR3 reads TGCGCCAGCAGCTGGTCCCCTAGGGGTGAGCAGTTCTTC. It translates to CASSWSPRGEQFF.

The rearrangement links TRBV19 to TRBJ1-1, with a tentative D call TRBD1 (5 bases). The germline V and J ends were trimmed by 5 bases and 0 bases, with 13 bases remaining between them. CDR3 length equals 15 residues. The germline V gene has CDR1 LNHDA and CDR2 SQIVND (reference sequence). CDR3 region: CASSWGRDLNTEAFF. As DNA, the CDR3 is TGTGCCAGTAGTTGGGGACGTGACCTGAACACTGAAGCTTTCTTT.

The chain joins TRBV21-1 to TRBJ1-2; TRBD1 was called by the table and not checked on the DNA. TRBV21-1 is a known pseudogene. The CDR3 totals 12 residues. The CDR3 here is CASMMLGEGYTF. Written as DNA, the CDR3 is TGTGCCAGCATGATGCTAGGGGAAGGCTACACCTTC.

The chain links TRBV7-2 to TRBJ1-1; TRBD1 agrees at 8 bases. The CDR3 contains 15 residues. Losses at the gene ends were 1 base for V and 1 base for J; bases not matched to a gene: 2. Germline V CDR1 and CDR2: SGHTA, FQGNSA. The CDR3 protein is CASSLVGTGNTEAFF. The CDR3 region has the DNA TGTGCCAGCAGCTTAGTGGGGACAGGGAACACTGAAGCTTTCTTT.